Following are 22 T cell receptor beta chains from one sample sequenced in a study of sequential checkpoint blockade in melanoma. The protocol was immunoSEQ multiplex PCR, while the TCRdb copy is restricted to in-frame clones and leaves out a portion. The repertoire holds about 4,000 clones, 20% to 25% seen once, with approximately 13% in the top ten. Treatment meaning: randomized to nivolumab then ipilimumab (arm A) or the reverse (arm B). Source: tumor tissue (inferred from file names), taken from a patient given nivolumab and ipilimumab in sequence. The origin of the receptors is a human donor with melanoma.

This clone was counted between two and nine times. V usage is TRBV28 and J usage is TRBJ2-1; the D gene is possibly TRBD1 (5 bases). The CDR3 length is 16 residues. The ends were cut back, 2 bases at V and 3 bases at J, with 14 bases in the middle. Germline V CDR1 and CDR2: MDHEN, SYDVKM. CDR3 in amino acids: CASSLKGRQRYNEQFF. The CDR3 DNA reads TGTGCCAGCAGTTTAAAGGGCAGACAGCGCTACAATGAGCAGTTCTTC.

The chain couples TRBV5-1 to TRBJ2-3, with D perhaps matching TRBD1 or TRBD2 (5 bases each). V was pared by 4 bases and J by 2 bases, with 20 bases between. CDR3 length equals 17 residues. From germline, CDR1 is SGHRS and CDR2 YFSETQ. Here the CDR3 DNA reads TGCGCCAGCAGCCCTGGGACCGCTCAGTCCCTCACAGATACGCAGTATTTT. It yields the protein CASSPGTAQSLTDTQYF. The full variable domain, in which reference TRBV5-1 and TRBJ2-3 provide the parts outside the CDR3, is KAGVTQTPRYLIKTRGQQVTLSCSPISGHRSVSWYQQTPGQGLQFLFEYFSETQRNKGNFPGRFSGRQFSNSRSEMNVSTLELGDSALYLCASSPGTAQSLTDTQYFGPGTRLTVL.

This clone was found many times. The chain employs TRBV11-3 and TRBJ2-1; no firm D call. Germline CDR1 SGHNT, CDR2 YENEEA. Trimming removed 4 bases from V and 2 bases from J, with 18 bases in between. CDR3 length equals 17 residues. The DNA for the CDR3 is TGTGCCAGCAGCTCCGCCTTCGGAAGGTCAGCCTACAATGAGCAGTTCTTC. It is translated as CASSSAFGRSAYNEQFF.

In this sample, this clone turned up a few times. The CDR3 DNA follows: TGTGCCTGGAGTGTTCCACGCTCCGGGACTGTATACAATGAGCAGTTCTTC. This codes for CAWSVPRSGTVYNEQFF. V is TRBV30 and J is TRBJ2-1; D possibly corresponds to TRBD2 (6 bases). Trimming pared 0 bases from V and 4 bases from J, leaving 19 bases between. The CDR3 consists of 17 residues. Germline assignment: CDR1 GTSNPN and CDR2 SVGIG (reference sequence).

This clone occurred a few times. This chain links TRBV28 with TRBJ1-5; perhaps TRBD1 as D (5 bases). Trimming cost V 2 bases and J 4 bases, with 12 bases left between them. The CDR3 has 15 residues. In germline, CDR1 is MDHEN, CDR2 SYDVKM. The CDR3 nucleotides are TGTGCCAGCAGTTTAAGCGGGGCTGGGAATCAGCCCCAGCATTTT. It specifies CASSLSGAGNQPQHF. Looking up the rest from reference TRBV28 and TRBJ1-5 gives the full variable domain: DVKVTQSSRYLVKRTGEKVFLECVQDMDHENMFWYRQDPGLGLRLIYFSYDVKMKEKGDIPEGYSVSREKKERFSLILESASTNQTSMYLCASSLSGAGNQPQHFGDGTRLSIL.

This clone was detected ten times or more. The chain employs TRBV11-3 and TRBJ2-3, with TRBD2 matching over 14 bases. CDR1 is SGHNT and CDR2 is YENEEA in the germline V gene. The trim removed 4 bases at V and 4 bases at J, leaving 4 bases unmatched. The CDR3 sequence is 16 residues long. Here the CDR3 DNA reads TGTGCCAGCAGCTCACGACTAGCGGGGGGGTCAGATACGCAGTATTTT. Amino acids: CASSSRLAGGSDTQYF.

The chain combines TRBV12-5 with TRBJ1-1; D remains ambiguous. This CDR3 is built from 14 residues. Germline assignment: CDR1 LGHNT and CDR2 FRNRAP. The CDR3 sequence is CASTQVWTYTEAFF. CDR3 coding DNA: TGTGCCAGCACCCAAGTTTGGACCTACACTGAAGCTTTCTTT.

The rearrangement uses TRBV5-1 and TRBJ2-7, with D perhaps TRBD2 (5 bases). The CDR3 is made up of 15 amino acids. CDR1 SGHRS and CDR2 YFSETQ come from the germline V gene. Trimming cost V 0 bases and J 6 bases, with 16 bases left between them. The CDR3 reads CASSLGGRGISEQYF. CDR3 DNA sequence: TGCGCCAGCAGCTTGGGCGGCAGAGGGATATCCGAGCAGTACTTC.

This clone appeared many times. J is TRBJ2-1 and V is TRBV9; 7 positions match TRBD2. CDR1 is SGDLS and CDR2 is YYNGEE in the germline V gene. V dropped 4 bases and J dropped 3; count of bases not matched to a gene: 7. The CDR3 covers 15 residues. The CDR3 nucleotides read TGTGCCAGCAGCCTTACCGGGACTAACTACAATGAGCAGTTCTTC. Translated: CASSLTGTNYNEQFF.

There are a few counts of this clone. CDR3 amino acids: CASSPSRRPYEQYF. The CDR3 nucleotides read TGTGCCAGCAGTCCCTCCCGACGGCCCTACGAGCAGTACTTC. V is TRBV6-8 and J is TRBJ2-7, with unresolved D. The CDR3 is made up of 14 amino acids. Germline V gene lookup returns CDR1 MNHGY and CDR2 SAAAGT. V lost 5 bases and J lost 2, with 13 bases in between.

By sample share, this clone is medium-sized. The rearrangement joins TRBV6-8 to TRBJ1-5; D is unclear. CDR3 length: 16 residues. Germline CDR1 and CDR2: MNHGY and SAAAGT. Deletions cut 5 bases from V and 0 bases from J, with 14 bases between. CDR3 coding DNA: TGTGCCAGCAGTGACCGGGAAGGAGATAGCAATCAGCCCCAGCATTTT. Translated: CASSDREGDSNQPQHF.

This clone appeared many times. V and J are TRBV7-1 and TRBJ1-1; perhaps TRBD1 as D (5 bases). TRBV7-1 is filed as an ORF, its function uncertain. Trimming left V 6 bases short and J 1 base short, with 9 bases between. The CDR3 spans 13 residues. Here the CDR3 reads CASRNQGNTEAFF. CDR3 coding DNA: TGTGCCAGCAGAAATCAGGGGAACACTGAAGCTTTCTTT.

This clone was counted between two and nine times. The chain couples TRBV6-8 to TRBJ1-5, with 9 bases matching TRBD1. With V trimmed by 6 bases and J by 6 bases, 9 bases remained unmatched. CDR1 is MNHGY and CDR2 is SAAAGT in the germline V gene. This CDR3 comprises 15 residues. The CDR3 bases are TGTGCCAGCAGCCAAACAGGGGGCGCGAGTCAGCCCCAGCATTTT. It yields the protein CASSQTGGASQPQHF.

The chain carries TRBV19 and TRBJ1-1; D perhaps matches TRBD1 (5 bases). Trimming removed 2 bases at V and 6 bases at J, with 13 bases between. The CDR3 spans 14 residues. Germline V gives CDR1 LNHDA, CDR2 SQIVND (reference sequence). The CDR3 region has the DNA TGTGCCAGTAGTATATTCGAGGGAGGGGCTGAAGCTTTCTTT. It encodes CASSIFEGGAEAFF.

By sample fraction, this clone is medium-sized. J is TRBJ2-1 and V is TRBV11-3; D may be TRBD1 (5 bases). Germline CDR1 reads SGHNT; CDR2 reads YENEEA. V was pared by 5 bases and J by 9 bases, with 23 bases between. This CDR3 spans 16 amino acids. CDR3 sequence: CASSPTGAADLGEQFF. CDR3 sequence (DNA): TGTGCCAGCAGCCCTACTGGGGCAGCCGATTTGGGTGAGCAGTTCTTC.

The chain links TRBV10-3 to TRBJ1-6, with D unclear. The CDR3 loop spans 16 amino acids. CDR1 ENHRY and CDR2 SYGVKD come from the germline V gene. V lost 0 bases and J 4 bases, leaving 10 bases between the germline ends. The CDR3 nucleotides are TGTGCCATCAGTGAGTCTGGGAGGGCATATAATTCACCCCTCCACTTT. Translating it yields CAISESGRAYNSPLHF.

The rearrangement joins TRBV19 to TRBJ1-1; D possibly corresponds to TRBD1 (5 bases). There are 14 residues in the CDR3. V was cut by 2 bases and J by 1 base, with 8 bases left in between. The V gene's germline CDR1 is LNHDA and CDR2 SQIVND (reference sequence). The CDR3 DNA follows: TGTGCCAGTAGTATACCAGGGTGGAACACTGAAGCTTTCTTT. It codes for CASSIPGWNTEAFF.

V gene TRBV6-8 combines with J gene TRBJ1-3; D is ambiguous. Per the germline V gene, CDR1 is MNHGY and CDR2 is SAAAGT. The CDR3 contains 13 residues. Trimming took off 6 bases at V and 0 bases at J, with 6 bases between the two ends. The CDR3 DNA follows: TGTGCCAGCAGCCGAGACTCTGGAAACACCATATATTTT. It codes for CASSRDSGNTIYF.

In its sample, this clone was seen many times. Here the CDR3 DNA reads TGTGCCAGCAGCTTAAGGTTAGGACAGGGTTTTGATGAGCAGTTCTTC. It codes for CASSLRLGQGFDEQFF. This chain uses TRBV11-3 with TRBJ2-1; 8 nucleotides match TRBD1. With 2 bases clipped from V and 8 bases from J, the junction kept 11 bases outside the gene matches. Germline CDR1 reads SGHNT; CDR2 reads YENEEA. This CDR3 has 16 residues.

The chain links TRBV29-1 to TRBJ2-1; 10 bases agree with TRBD2. Germline CDR1 reads SQVTM; CDR2 reads ANQGSEA. J was trimmed by 0 bases and V by 1 base; bases with no gene match: 6. The CDR3 has 17 residues. The CDR3 DNA reads TGCAGCGTTGAAGGGGCTAGCGGGGGTCGCTCCTACAATGAGCAGTTCTTC. Translated: CSVEGASGGRSYNEQFF.

V and J are TRBV28 and TRBJ2-4; either TRBD1 or TRBD2 may fit D (6 bases each). Germline-derived CDR1 and CDR2 are MDHEN and SYDVKM. The CDR3 contains 15 residues. Trimming stripped 6 bases from V and 2 bases from J, with 14 bases between. The CDR3 nucleotides are TGTGCCAGCAGGGGATGGGGGGCCCCCAAAAACATTCAGTACTTC. Translating gives CASRGWGAPKNIQYF.

This clone was found many times. The chain couples TRBV11-3 to TRBJ2-3; 14 bases map to TRBD2. Germline CDR1 is SGHNT and CDR2 is YENEEA. The CDR3 spans 15 residues. J gave up 7 bases and V 5 bases, and 5 bases lay outside the gene matches. The CDR3 is CASSQGLAGENTQYF. The CDR3 DNA is TGTGCCAGCAGCCAGGGACTAGCGGGGGAGAATACGCAGTATTTT.